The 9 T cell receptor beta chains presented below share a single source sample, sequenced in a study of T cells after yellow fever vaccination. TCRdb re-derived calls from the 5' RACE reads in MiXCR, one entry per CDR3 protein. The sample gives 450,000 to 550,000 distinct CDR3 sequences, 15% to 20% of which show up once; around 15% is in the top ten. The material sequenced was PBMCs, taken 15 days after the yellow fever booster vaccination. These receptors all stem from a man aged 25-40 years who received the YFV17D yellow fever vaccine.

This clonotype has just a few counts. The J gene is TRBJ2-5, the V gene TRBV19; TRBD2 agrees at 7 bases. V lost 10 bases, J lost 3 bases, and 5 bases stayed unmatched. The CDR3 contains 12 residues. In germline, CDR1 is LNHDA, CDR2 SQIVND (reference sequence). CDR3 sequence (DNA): TGTGCCACCGGTCTAGCGGAAGAGACCCAGTACTTC. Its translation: CATGLAEETQYF.

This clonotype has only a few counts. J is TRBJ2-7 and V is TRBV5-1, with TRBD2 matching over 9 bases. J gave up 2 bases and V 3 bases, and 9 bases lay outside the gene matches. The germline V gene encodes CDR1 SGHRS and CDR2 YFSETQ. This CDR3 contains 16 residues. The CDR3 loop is CASSSLSGSLAYEQYF. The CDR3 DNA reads TGCGCCAGCAGCTCCCTTAGCGGGAGCTTAGCCTACGAGCAGTACTTC.

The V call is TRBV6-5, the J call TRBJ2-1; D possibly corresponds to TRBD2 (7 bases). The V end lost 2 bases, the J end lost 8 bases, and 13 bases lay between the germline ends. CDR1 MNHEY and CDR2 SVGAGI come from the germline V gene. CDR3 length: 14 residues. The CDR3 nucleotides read TGTGCCAGCAGTTACGGGGGGGCGGGAGATGAGCAGTTCTTC. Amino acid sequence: CASSYGGAGDEQFF.

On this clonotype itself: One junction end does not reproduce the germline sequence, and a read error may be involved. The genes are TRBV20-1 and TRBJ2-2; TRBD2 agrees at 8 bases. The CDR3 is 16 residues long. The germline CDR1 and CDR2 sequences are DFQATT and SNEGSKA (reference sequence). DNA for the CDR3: TGCTGTGCTAGAAGTTTAGCGGGAAGGAACACCGGGGAGCTGTTTTTT. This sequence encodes CCARSLAGRNTGELFF.

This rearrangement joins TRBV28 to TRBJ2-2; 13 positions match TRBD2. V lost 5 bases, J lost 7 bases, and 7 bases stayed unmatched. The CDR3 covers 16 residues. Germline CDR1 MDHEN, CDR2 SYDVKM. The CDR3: CASSLAGTSGVGELFF. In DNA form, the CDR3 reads TGTGCCAGCAGTCTTGCTGGGACTAGCGGGGTCGGGGAGCTGTTTTTT.

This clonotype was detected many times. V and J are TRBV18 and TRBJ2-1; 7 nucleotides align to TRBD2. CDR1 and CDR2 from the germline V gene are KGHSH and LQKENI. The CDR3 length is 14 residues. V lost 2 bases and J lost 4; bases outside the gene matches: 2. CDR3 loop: CASSPSGIYNEQFF. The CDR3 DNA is TGTGCCAGCTCACCAAGCGGGATATACAATGAGCAGTTCTTC.

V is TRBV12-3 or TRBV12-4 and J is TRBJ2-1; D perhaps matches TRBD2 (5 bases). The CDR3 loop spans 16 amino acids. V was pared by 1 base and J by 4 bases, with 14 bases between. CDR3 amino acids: CASSLGLAPAYNEQFF. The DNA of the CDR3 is TGTGCCAGCAGTTTAGGGCTAGCCCCCGCATACAATGAGCAGTTCTTC.

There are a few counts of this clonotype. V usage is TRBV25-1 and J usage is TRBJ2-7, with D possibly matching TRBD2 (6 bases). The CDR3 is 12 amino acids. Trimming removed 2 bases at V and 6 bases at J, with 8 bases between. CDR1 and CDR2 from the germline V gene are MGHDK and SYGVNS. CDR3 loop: CASSEMGGEQYF. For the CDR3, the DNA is TGTGCCAGCAGTGAAATGGGGGGCGAGCAGTACTTC.

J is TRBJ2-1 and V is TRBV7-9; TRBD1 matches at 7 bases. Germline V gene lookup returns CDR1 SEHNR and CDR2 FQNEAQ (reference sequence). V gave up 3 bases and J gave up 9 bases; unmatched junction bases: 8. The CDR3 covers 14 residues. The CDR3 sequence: CASSFVVGGGEQFF. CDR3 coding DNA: TGTGCCAGCAGCTTCGTGGTAGGGGGCGGTGAGCAGTTCTTC.